This T cell receptor (beta chain) emerged from a study of T cell responses to AZD1222 COVID-19 vaccine. This CDR3 spans 19 amino acids. After removal of 1 base from V and 0 bases from J, the junction contained 11 bases not matched to a gene. Germline CDR1 MNHEY, CDR2 SMNVEV (reference sequence). Some clones are missing from TCRdb's copy, which holds only in-frame ones; the method was immunoSEQ multiplex PCR. This sample has 120,000 or so clones, with 88% found just once. A few counts support this clone. The chain recombines TRBV27 with TRBJ1-2, with TRBD1 matching over 10 bases. The TCR sequence derives from an adult in good health. The sample consisted of peripheral blood, taken on day 0 of MenACWY control vaccination. CDR3 residues: CASSLLGPGQGRANYGYTF. The CDR3, as DNA: TGTGCCAGCAGTTTATTAGGGCCGGGACAGGGGCGAGCTAACTATGGCTACACCTTC.